This T cell receptor (beta chain) stems from a study of T cell responses to AZD1222 COVID-19 vaccine. CDR1 is SGHTA, CDR2 FQGNSA, per germline. The CDR3 has 17 amino acids. The V and J ends lost 0 bases and 0 bases respectively, with 12 bases between them. The repertoire was sequenced with immunoSEQ multiplex PCR; TCRdb's copy has only in-frame clones and lacks some. The top ten clones hold 6.5% to 7.5% of a sample with 100,000 to 150,000 clones, around nine tenths of them seen once. Whole-study results and caveats: Mostly white British, mostly female donors; authors suggested clonal diversity may be underestimated.

Concerning this clone itself: Its antigen is undetermined.

V gene TRBV7-2 combines with J gene TRBJ1-3; possibly TRBD1 for D (5 bases). Here the sequenced sample was peripheral blood, taken 28 days after the second AZD1222 dose. This TCR derives from an adult who received the AZD1222 COVID-19 vaccine. CDR3 residues: CASSLARGGFSGNTIYF. CDR3 coding DNA: TGTGCCAGCAGCTTAGCCCGGGGGGGGTTCTCTGGAAACACCATATATTTT. The variable domain in full, completed from reference TRBV7-2 and TRBJ1-3, reads GAGVSQSPSNKVTEKGKDVELRCDPISGHTALYWYRQSLGQGLEFLIYFQGNSAPDKSGLPSDRFSAERTGGSVSTLTIQRTQQEDSAVYLCASSLARGGFSGNTIYFGEGSWLTVV.